One and the same sample provided the 15 T cell receptor beta chains below, sequenced in a study of patients and donors after allogeneic stem cell transplantation. TCRdb ran MiXCR on the RT-PCR reads and lists one entry per CDR3 protein. The sample holds a few hundred thousand distinct CDR3 sequences, 38% seen once. Sequenced input: blood, either unsorted or a sorted T cell fraction (not recorded which). These receptor sequences come from a human donor who was either an allogeneic HSCT recipient or a stem cell or donor lymphocyte infusion donor (not recorded which). It is not recorded whose cells these are; they may come from a transplant donor.

Only a few counts were recorded for this clonotype. The chain carries TRBV6-6 and TRBJ1-6, with TRBD1 identical over 7 bases. The junction had 17 bases not matched to a gene; V was cut back by 6 bases and J by 9 bases. Per germline, CDR1 MNHNY and CDR2 SVGAGI (reference sequence). This CDR3 spans 17 amino acids. The CDR3 nucleotides read TGTGCCAGCAGCGATATTGTGACAGGGCCTCATGGTTCACCCCTCCACTTT. Translated: CASSDIVTGPHGSPLHF.

This clonotype was observed a few times. The chain joins TRBV27 to TRBJ1-1; perhaps TRBD1 as D (6 bases). The germline V gene encodes CDR1 MNHEY and CDR2 SMNVEV (reference sequence). This CDR3 has 14 amino acids. V shed 5 bases and J shed 1 base, with 11 bases lying between them. Written as DNA, the CDR3 is TGTGCCAGCAGTGACAGGATGAGGAACACTGAAGCTTTCTTT. Its translation: CASSDRMRNTEAFF.

V and J are TRBV20-1 and TRBJ1-4; possibly TRBD1 for D (6 bases). The CDR3 sequence is 15 residues long. Trimming cost V 3 bases and J 3 bases, with 14 bases left between them. Per the germline V gene, CDR1 is DFQATT and CDR2 is SNEGSKA (reference sequence). The CDR3 DNA is TGCAGTGCTAGTCGAGGACAGTCGGCTAATGAAAAACTGTTTTTT. Its protein is CSASRGQSANEKLFF.

This clonotype appeared a few times. The J gene is TRBJ1-3, the V gene TRBV12-3 or TRBV12-4; D is unresolved. The CDR3 is 16 amino acids. Trimming cost V 3 bases and J 0 bases, with 12 bases left between them. Here the CDR3 reads CASSLAWKLSGNTIYF. In DNA form, the CDR3 reads TGTGCCAGCAGTTTGGCTTGGAAACTCTCTGGAAACACCATATATTTT.

The chain uses TRBV5-1 and TRBJ1-1; D remains unclear. The germline V gene encodes CDR1 SGHRS and CDR2 YFSETQ. This CDR3 is 16 amino acids long. V was pared by 1 base and J by 1 base, with 14 bases between. The CDR3 sequence: CASSLLWLRENTEAFF. Here the CDR3 DNA reads TGCGCCAGCAGCTTGCTCTGGCTTCGGGAGAACACTGAAGCTTTCTTT.

The chain employs TRBV15 and TRBJ2-1; the match to TRBD2 covers 9 bases. This CDR3 comprises 15 residues. Per the germline V gene, CDR1 is LNHNV and CDR2 is YYDKDF (reference sequence). Germline trimming cut 4 bases from V and 1 base from J; bases unmatched to any gene: 2. The CDR3 loop reads CATSTSGASYNEQFF. As DNA, the CDR3 is TGTGCCACCAGCACTAGCGGGGCTTCCTACAATGAGCAGTTCTTC.

Only a few counts were recorded for this clonotype. V and J are TRBV7-2 and TRBJ1-1; D remains ambiguous. Trimming pared 4 bases from V and 3 bases from J, leaving 12 bases between. Germline V gene lookup returns CDR1 SGHTA and CDR2 FQGNSA. The CDR3 is made up of 14 amino acids. CDR3 region: CASSSRGPDTEAFF. In nucleotides, the CDR3 is TGTGCCAGCAGCTCGAGAGGGCCGGACACTGAAGCTTTCTTT.

J is TRBJ2-7 and V is TRBV29-1, with 7 bases fitting TRBD2. Germline CDR1 and CDR2: SQVTM and ANQGSEA. V was clipped by 3 bases and J by 1 base; unmatched bases: 9. This CDR3 spans 15 amino acids. The CDR3 reads CSVDSQGGNSYEQYF. DNA of the CDR3: TGCAGCGTTGATTCCCAGGGAGGGAATTCCTACGAGCAGTACTTC.

This clonotype was seen more than once but under ten times. The chain has TRBV18 and TRBJ1-4; D is perhaps TRBD1 (6 bases). In germline, CDR1 is KGHSH, CDR2 LQKENI. The CDR3 totals 14 residues. The ends were cut back, 3 bases at V and 8 bases at J, with 13 bases in the middle. The DNA of the CDR3 is TGTGCCAGCTCACCGACAGGTCAAGACGAAAAACTGTTTTTT. This gives the protein CASSPTGQDEKLFF.

The CDR3 loop reads CASSFPRERELFF. The CDR3 bases are TGTGCCAGCAGCTTCCCCAGGGAGCGGGAGCTGTTTTTT. The genes are TRBV7-9 and TRBJ2-2, with D perhaps matching TRBD1 or TRBD2 (5 bases each). Trimming cost V 3 bases and J 9 bases, with 11 bases left between them. CDR1 SEHNR and CDR2 FQNEAQ come from the germline V gene (reference sequence). The CDR3 is 13 residues long.

This clonotype was seen ten or more times. The chain has TRBV20-1 and TRBJ2-1, with TRBD2 matching 10 bases. The length of the CDR3 is 15 residues. CDR1 and CDR2 from the germline V gene are DFQATT and SNEGSKA (reference sequence). J gave up 4 bases and V 5 bases, and 8 bases lay outside the gene matches. The chain's CDR3 is CSAPLLAGIYNEQFF. CDR3 sequence (DNA): TGCAGTGCTCCTCTACTAGCGGGGATATACAATGAGCAGTTCTTC.

The table lists this clonotype with a few counts. The chain joins TRBV10-3 to TRBJ2-7; D is unresolved. V was shortened by 3 bases and J by 6 bases, with 6 bases between the two germline ends. Germline V gene sequence: CDR1 ENHRY, CDR2 SYGVKD. CDR3 length equals 11 residues. CDR3 loop: CAISDLAEQYF. Written as DNA, the CDR3 is TGTGCCATCAGTGATCTGGCCGAGCAGTACTTC.

The chain is built from TRBV12-3 or TRBV12-4 and TRBJ1-1; D possibly corresponds to TRBD1 (5 bases). This CDR3 is 11 amino acids long. V was shortened by 2 bases and J by 11 bases, with 9 bases between the two germline ends. CDR3 coding DNA: TGTGCCAGCAGTTTAAGAAGGGGCGCTTTCTTT. Its protein product is CASSLRRGAFF.

Only a few counts were recorded for this clonotype. V and J are TRBV29-1 and TRBJ2-7; no reliable D call. Trimming removed 7 bases from V and 4 bases from J, with 11 bases in between. The CDR3 is made up of 11 amino acids. Germline V CDR1 and CDR2: SQVTM, ANQGSEA. In DNA form, the CDR3 reads TGCAGCGGGGGAAAGGGTTACGAGCAGTACTTC. Translated, it gives CSGGKGYEQYF.

The rearrangement links TRBV20-1 to TRBJ2-1, with D possibly TRBD2 on 6 matching bases. V was pared by 3 bases and J by 0 bases, with 12 bases between. This CDR3 region has 15 residues. Per germline, CDR1 DFQATT and CDR2 SNEGSKA (reference sequence). CDR3 sequence: CSARETSISYNEQFF. Written as DNA, the CDR3 is TGCAGTGCTAGGGAGACTAGTATCTCCTACAATGAGCAGTTCTTC.